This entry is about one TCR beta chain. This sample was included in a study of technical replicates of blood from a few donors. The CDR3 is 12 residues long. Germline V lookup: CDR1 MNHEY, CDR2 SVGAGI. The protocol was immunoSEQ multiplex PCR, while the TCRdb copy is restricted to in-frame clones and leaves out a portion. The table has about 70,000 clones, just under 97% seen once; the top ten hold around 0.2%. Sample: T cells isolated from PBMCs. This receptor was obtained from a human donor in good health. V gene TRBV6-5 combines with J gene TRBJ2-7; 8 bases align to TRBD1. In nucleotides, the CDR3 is TGTGCGAGCGCCAGGGGGCCCTACGAGCAGTACTTC. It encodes CASARGPYEQYF.